These T cell receptor beta chains were read from a single sample in a study of PD-L1 blockade in urothelial cancer. This table comes from immunoSEQ multiplex PCR, and its TCRdb copy is limited to in-frame clones, with some not included. This sample has around 63,000 clones, with roughly 76% found just once. Sequenced here: PBMCs, sampled around atezolizumab (anti-PD-L1) treatment. The receptors here all came from a man between 65 and 85 years old with urothelial cancer. CDR3s include the opening cysteine and the closing phenylalanine or tryptophan. Fields, in order: J gene, D gene, V gene, clone size, CDR3 DNA, CDR3 protein. The D gene is left open where the match is weak. Rows may omit the clone size; those that give it use once, few, many or a size class.

TRBJ1-1 | NA | TRBV7-8 | NA | TGTGCCAGCAGTACCGGACACCTCAAAGCTGAAGCTTTCTTT | CASSTGHLKAEAFF
TRBJ2-7 | TRBD1 | TRBV7-9 | NA | TGTGCCAGCAGCCCCAAGGGGGGACAGGTCTCCTACGAGCAGTACTTC | CASSPKGGQVSYEQYF
TRBJ2-1 | TRBD2 | TRBV27 | NA | TGTGCCAGCAGTTTTTGGGCGGGAGGGGCCAAGTACGATGAGCAGTTCTTC | CASSFWAGGAKYDEQFF
TRBJ1-5 | NA | TRBV5-4 | NA | TGTGCCAGCAGCTTGGGTCTCAATCAGCCCCAGCATTTT | CASSLGLNQPQHF
TRBJ2-5 | TRBD1 | TRBV5-6 | NA | TGTGCCAGCAGCTCGCCAGGGGGCGCGGAAGAGACCCAGTACTTC | CASSSPGGAEETQYF
TRBJ2-3 | NA | TRBV5-4 | NA | TGTGCCAGCAGCTCCCCCGCTCGGGAGCGAGAAGATACGCAGTATTTT | CASSSPAREREDTQYF
TRBJ2-3 | TRBD2 | TRBV4-3 | NA | TGCGCCAGCAGCCAGGGTGTCGCGGGAGGGCCATTTAGCACAGATACGCAGTATTTT | CASSQGVAGGPFSTDTQYF
TRBJ2-1 | TRBD2 | TRBV29-1 | NA | TGCAGCGTTGATACTAGCGGGAGTAATGAGCAGTTCTTC | CSVDTSGSNEQFF
TRBJ1-6 | TRBD1 | TRBV27 | NA | TGTGCCTCGAGCCGACAGGGCTATAATTCACCCCTCCACTTT | CASSRQGYNSPLHF
TRBJ2-1 | NA | TRBV18 | NA | TGTGCCAGCTCACCAGATCGGGGTCGGAATGAGCAGTTCTTC | CASSPDRGRNEQFF
TRBJ2-1 | TRBD2 | TRBV6-4 | NA | TGTGCCAGCAGGACTAGCGGGGGCTACAATGAGCAGTTCTTC | CASRTSGGYNEQFF
TRBJ2-7 | TRBD2 | TRBV5-1 | NA | TGCGCCAGCAGCCGCTCTAGCGGGGGGGCGGAGGAGCAGTACTTC | CASSRSSGGAEEQYF
TRBJ1-2 | NA | TRBV14 | few | TGTGCCAGCAGCCAAGGCGGGTTAGGGGGCTACACCTTC | CASSQGGLGGYTF
TRBJ2-1 | NA | TRBV11-2 | NA | TGTGCCAGCAGCTTACCGGGCTCCTACAATGAGCAGTTCTTC | CASSLPGSYNEQFF
TRBJ1-2 | NA | TRBV15 | NA | TGTGCCACCAGGCCTACACCGGGACAAGGGCCAAATAACTATGGCTACACCTTC | CATRPTPGQGPNNYGYTF
TRBJ2-2 | NA | TRBV19 | once | TGTGCCAGTAGTATCCCTCTAGTCCCCCTTTCGTTCGGGGAGCTGTTTTTT | CASSIPLVPLSFGELFF
TRBJ1-1 | NA | TRBV5-1 | NA | TGCGCCAGTTTCCAGGGGCCAATGAACACTGAAGCTTTCTTT | CASFQGPMNTEAFF
TRBJ1-1 | NA | TRBV10-3 | NA | TGTGCCATCAGTCCAGAGGGCCGAACTGAAGCTTTCTTT | CAISPEGRTEAFF
TRBJ1-5 | TRBD1 | TRBV5-6 | NA | TGTGCCAGCAGCTGGACAGGGGCCTTGGGTAGCAATCAGCCCCAGCATTTT | CASSWTGALGSNQPQHF
TRBJ1-5 | TRBD1 | TRBV6-6 | NA | TGTGCCAGCAGTTACTCGACAGGGCGCAATCAGCCCCAGCATTTT | CASSYSTGRNQPQHF
TRBJ2-3 | NA | TRBV13 | few | TGTGCCAGCAGCTTAGAAATAGCAGATACGCAGTATTTT | CASSLEIADTQYF
TRBJ2-5 | TRBD2 | TRBV2 | NA | TGTGCCAGCAGTCGGCGGGAGGGCCGAGAGACCCAGTACTTC | CASSRREGRETQYF
TRBJ2-7 | TRBD2 | TRBV7-2 | few | TGTGCCAGCAGTTTTAGCGGGACCGTCACCTACGAGCAGTACTTC | CASSFSGTVTYEQYF
TRBJ1-3 | NA | TRBV19 | NA | TGTGCCAGTAGTATATCCGGGACAATCTCTGGAAACACCATATATTTT | CASSISGTISGNTIYF
TRBJ2-1 | TRBD2 | TRBV7-9 | NA | TGTGCCAGCAGCTCCCTAGCGGAAGGTTCAACTGAGCAGTTCTTC | CASSSLAEGSTEQFF
TRBJ2-2 | NA | TRBV5-1 | NA | TGCGCCAGCAGTACCAGGGAGAACACCGGGGAGCTGTTTTTT | CASSTRENTGELFF
TRBJ2-2 | NA | TRBV2 | NA | TGTGCCAGCAGTTTGGGACTCGAGAACACCGGGGAGCTGTTTTTT | CASSLGLENTGELFF
TRBJ2-3 | TRBD2 | TRBV6-5 | once | TGTGCCAGCAGCCCTGGGAGGGCGGGCGCAGATACGCAGTATTTT | CASSPGRAGADTQYF
TRBJ2-7 | NA | TRBV30 | once | TGTGCCTGGAGTGTGGGAGCGGCCTCCTACGAGCAGTACTTC | CAWSVGAASYEQYF
TRBJ2-7 | TRBD2 | TRBV9 | NA | TGTGCCAGCAGCGTTTTAAGCGGGGGCTACGAGCAGTACTTC | CASSVLSGGYEQYF
TRBJ1-3 | TRBD1 | TRBV9 | NA | TGTGCCAGCAGCGGCGGACAGGGGGCGGGGGGAAACACCATATATTTT | CASSGGQGAGGNTIYF
TRBJ2-7 | TRBD1 | TRBV5-1 | NA | TGCGCCAGCAGCCCACGGACAGGGGGATCCTACGAGCAGTACTTC | CASSPRTGGSYEQYF
TRBJ2-7 | NA | TRBV7-9 | NA | TGTGCCAGCAGCTCGTGGGCCCACTCCTACGAGCAGTACTTC | CASSSWAHSYEQYF
TRBJ2-2 | TRBD1 | TRBV11-3 | NA | TGTGCCAGCAGCCCCCGCAAGGGGGCCAACACCGGGGAGCTGTTTTTT | CASSPRKGANTGELFF
TRBJ2-3 | TRBD2 | TRBV11-3 | once | TGTGCCAGCAGCACCCGGACTAGCGGGAGTTTCGGCACAGATACGCAGTATTTT | CASSTRTSGSFGTDTQYF
TRBJ2-2 | NA | TRBV2 | NA | TGTGCCAGCAGTGAGTACCGGGCCGGGGAGCTGTTTTTT | CASSEYRAGELFF
TRBJ2-1 | TRBD2 | TRBV10-3 | NA | TGTGCCATCAGTGCGAGTAGCGGGGTAAGAGGCAATGAGCAGTTCTTC | CAISASSGVRGNEQFF
TRBJ2-5 | TRBD2 | TRBV9 | NA | TGTGCCAGCAGCGTTAGCGGGAGGGGTGCTGGCCAAGAGACCCAGTACTTC | CASSVSGRGAGQETQYF
TRBJ2-1 | TRBD2 | TRBV29-1 | NA | TGCAGCGGAGGACTAGCGGGAGTCGGTGAGCAGTTCTTC | CSGGLAGVGEQFF
TRBJ2-3 | NA | TRBV9 | NA | TGTGCCAGCAGCGTAGACAGTCCTAGCACAGATACGCAGTATTTT | CASSVDSPSTDTQYF
TRBJ2-5 | NA | TRBV7-2 | NA | TGTGCCAGCAGCTCAGGGGGGGAGACCCAGTACTTC | CASSSGGETQYF
TRBJ2-7 | NA | TRBV7-2 | NA | TGTGCCAGCAGCTTAGGGGGCGGACAGTATTACGAGCAGTACTTC | CASSLGGGQYYEQYF
TRBJ2-3 | TRBD2 | TRBV29-1 | NA | TGCAGCGTTGAAGATCGGACATTTAGCGGGAGAGACACAGATACGCAGTATTTT | CSVEDRTFSGRDTDTQYF
TRBJ2-6 | NA | TRBV5-4 | NA | TGTGCCAGCAGCTTTACCTTTGGGTCGACATTAACTGGGGCCAACGTCCTGACTTTC | CASSFTFGSTLTGANVLTF
TRBJ2-4 | NA | TRBV5-1 | NA | TGCGCCACCAGGGGGGCCCTAGCCAAAAACATTCAGTACTTC | CATRGALAKNIQYF
TRBJ2-7 | NA | TRBV5-1 | NA | TGCGCCAGCAGCTTGTTGCCGGGGAGCTCCTACGAGCAGTACTTC | CASSLLPGSSYEQYF
TRBJ2-5 | TRBD1 | TRBV11-3 | NA | TGTGCCAGCAGCTTAGGCTCGGGGGACAGGCAAGAGACCCAGTACTTC | CASSLGSGDRQETQYF
TRBJ1-2 | NA | TRBV5-4 | few | TGTGCCAGCAGCTTGGTGGGCCTTGACACAAGCTATGGCTACACCTTC | CASSLVGLDTSYGYTF
TRBJ1-5 | TRBD1 | TRBV4-1 | NA | TGCGCCAGCAGCCACCGGGGACAGGGGATGAGGAGCAATCAGCCCCAGCATTTT | CASSHRGQGMRSNQPQHF
TRBJ2-5 | NA | TRBV7-2 | NA | TGTGCCAGCAGCTTTCAGTCGTACCAAGAGACCCAGTACTTC | CASSFQSYQETQYF
TRBJ2-2 | NA | TRBV5-1 | NA | TGCGCCAGCAGCACCGGACAGACCGGGGAGCTGTTTTTT | CASSTGQTGELFF
TRBJ2-7 | NA | TRBV7-9 | NA | TGTGCCAGCACCTCCCGGGACGAGCAGTACTTC | CASTSRDEQYF
TRBJ1-5 | NA | TRBV19 | NA | TGTGCCAGTAGTACTACAGGAAGGAGCAATCAGCCCCAGCATTTT | CASSTTGRSNQPQHF
TRBJ2-1 | NA | TRBV7-2 | once | TGTGCCAGCAGCTTGAGTAGTTCCCACAATGAGCAGTTCTTC | CASSLSSSHNEQFF
TRBJ1-2 | TRBD1 | TRBV7-9 | NA | TGTGCCAGCAGCCGAACAGGGGAGGCCTATGGCTACACCTTC | CASSRTGEAYGYTF
TRBJ1-1 | NA | TRBV7-2 | once | TGTGCCAGCACCTTCGGGGGGGACACCTCTGAAGCTTTCTTT | CASTFGGDTSEAFF
TRBJ2-7 | NA | TRBV30 | few | TGTGCCTGGAAGGGGGCCTACGAGCAGTACTTC | CAWKGAYEQYF